The 20 T cell receptor beta chains in this list originate from one sample, sequenced in a study of human T cells and chemical hapten exposure. The authors' total RNA extraction used unfractionated whole blood. TCRdb passed the 5' RACE reads through MiXCR, listing each CDR3 protein once. This table holds around 80,000 distinct CDR3 sequences, approximately 15% found once. The receptors shown here come from a female donor in good health.

The table lists this clonotype with a count of one. The J gene is TRBJ1-1, the V gene TRBV2; TRBD1 is a possible D gene (6 bases). V shed 4 bases and J shed 3 bases, with 15 bases lying between them. Per the germline V gene, CDR1 is SNHLY and CDR2 is FYNNEI. The CDR3 has 15 amino acids. CDR3 region: CASSGWGPGDTEAFF. The CDR3 DNA reads as TGTGCCAGCAGTGGGTGGGGGCCCGGAGACACTGAAGCTTTCTTT. Drawing the rest from reference TRBV2 and TRBJ1-1, the complete variable domain is EPEVTQTPSHQVTQMGQEVILRCVPISNHLYFYWYRQILGQKVEFLVSFYNNEISEKSEIFDDQFSVERPDGSNFTLKIRSTKLEDSAMYFCASSGWGPGDTEAFFGQGTRLTVV.

The table lists this clonotype with many counts. The rearrangement uses TRBV28 and TRBJ1-4; D perhaps matches TRBD1 (6 bases). Trimming took 1 base from V and 0 from J, leaving 12 bases between them. Germline CDR1 reads MDHEN; CDR2 reads SYDVKM. The CDR3 spans 17 residues. The CDR3 is CASSLYQGTTTNEKLFF. The DNA of the CDR3 is TGTGCCAGCAGTTTATATCAGGGGACAACAACTAATGAAAAACTGTTTTTT.

The V call is TRBV7-8, the J call TRBJ2-3; 7 nucleotides agree with TRBD1. This CDR3 contains 16 residues. Germline CDR1 SGHVS, CDR2 FQNEAQ. V was clipped by 3 bases and J by 1 base; unmatched bases: 7. CDR3 nucleotide sequence: TGTGCCAGCAGCTTTGCCAGGGGGATGCGCACAGATACGCAGTATTTT. This sequence encodes CASSFARGMRTDTQYF.

This clonotype showed up many times. The chain carries TRBV29-1 and TRBJ2-7; D gene uncertain. This CDR3 comprises 13 residues. V lost 4 bases, J lost 2 bases, and 12 bases lay in between. Germline CDR1 and CDR2: SQVTM and ANQGSEA. CDR3 coding DNA: TGCAGCGTTGCAGGACGGCAGCCCTACGAGCAGTACTTC. Its protein is CSVAGRQPYEQYF.

The chain couples TRBV20-1 to TRBJ2-3; D may be TRBD1 (6 bases). This CDR3 is built from 13 residues. Germline V gives CDR1 DFQATT, CDR2 SNEGSKA (reference sequence). V was cut by 7 bases and J by 2 bases, with 13 bases left in between. The CDR3 region is CSVGTIHTDTQYF. The CDR3 DNA reads TGCAGTGTCGGGACAATACACACAGATACGCAGTATTTT.

The chain carries TRBV5-1 and TRBJ2-3, with 10 bases lining up with TRBD2. Trimming at V came to 0 bases and at J to 0 bases, leaving 1 base not matched to a gene. The CDR3 is 16 amino acids. CDR1 SGHRS and CDR2 YFSETQ come from the germline V gene. The CDR3 protein is CASSLETSGSTDTQYF. In DNA, the CDR3 is TGCGCCAGCAGCTTGGAGACTAGCGGGAGCACAGATACGCAGTATTTT.

The chain is built from TRBV12-3 or TRBV12-4 and TRBJ2-1; 12 bases are shared with TRBD2. CDR3 length equals 16 residues. With V trimmed by 5 bases and J by 0 bases, 2 bases remained unmatched. CDR3 amino acids: CASSGLAGNSYNEQFF. Here the CDR3 DNA reads TGTGCCAGCAGTGGACTAGCGGGGAACTCCTACAATGAGCAGTTCTTC.

Only a few counts were recorded for this clonotype. V and J are TRBV3-1 and TRBJ1-5; D is perhaps TRBD1 (5 bases). The CDR3 is 12 residues long. Germline-derived CDR1 and CDR2 are LGHDT and YNNKEL (reference sequence). V lost 3 bases, J lost 9 bases, and 9 bases lay in between. This chain's CDR3 is CASSQGGGPQHF. The DNA for the CDR3 is TGTGCCAGCAGCCAGGGGGGGGGGCCCCAGCATTTT.

This clonotype has a count of ten or more. The chain is built from TRBV7-8 and TRBJ1-5, with D unclear. This CDR3 spans 15 amino acids. The V end was cut by 1 base, the J end by 11 bases, with 18 bases between. Germline V lookup: CDR1 SGHVS, CDR2 FQNEAQ. The CDR3 bases are TGTGCCAGCAGCTTAGACTCAGGTCCCGGATGGACCCAGCATTTT. Amino acids: CASSLDSGPGWTQHF.

This clonotype was detected a few times. The chain employs TRBV18 and TRBJ2-1; TRBD2 aligns across 11 bases. The V segment lost 1 base and the J segment 2 bases; nucleotides outside the gene matches: 4. The CDR3 has 17 amino acids. Looked up from germline, CDR1 is KGHSH and CDR2 is LQKENI. CDR3 DNA: TGTGCCAGCTCACCACGGGGGACTAGCGGAACCTACAATGAGCAGTTCTTC. The encoded protein is CASSPRGTSGTYNEQFF.

This clonotype appeared a few times. The V call is TRBV10-2, the J call TRBJ1-1; 8 positions agree with TRBD1. The CDR3 has 15 amino acids. V dropped 2 bases and J dropped 1; count of bases not matched to a gene: 3. Germline V gene data show CDR1 as WSHSY and CDR2 as SAAADI. CDR3 region: CASSEGTGWNTEAFF. Here the CDR3 DNA reads TGCGCCAGCAGTGAGGGGACAGGATGGAACACTGAAGCTTTCTTT.

V is TRBV29-1 and J is TRBJ1-6, with D hard to call. This CDR3 comprises 11 residues. V was cut by 4 bases and J by 8 bases, with 6 bases left in between. CDR1 SQVTM and CDR2 ANQGSEA come from the germline V gene. CDR3 loop: CSVGTDSPLHF. DNA of the CDR3: TGCAGCGTTGGAACCGATTCACCCCTCCACTTT. Drawing the rest from reference TRBV29-1 and TRBJ1-6, the complete variable domain is SAVISQKPSRDICQRGTSLTIQCQVDSQVTMMFWYRQQPGQSLTLIATANQGSEATYESGFVIDKFPISRPNLTFSTLTVSNMSPEDSSIYLCSVGTDSPLHFGNGTRLTVT.

V and J are TRBV20-1 and TRBJ1-1, with 8 bases aligning to TRBD1. Unmatched junction bases numbered 16, after V lost 3 bases and J lost 4 bases. Germline CDR1 and CDR2: DFQATT and SNEGSKA (reference sequence). The length of the CDR3 is 17 residues. CDR3: CSASPRIRDRSSTEAFF. The CDR3 nucleotides are TGCAGTGCTAGCCCTAGGATTCGGGACAGGTCTTCCACTGAAGCTTTCTTT.

The chain recombines TRBV29-1 with TRBJ2-3; 11 nucleotides match TRBD1. The CDR3 is 18 residues long. Germline loops: CDR1 SQVTM, CDR2 ANQGSEA. V shed 1 base and J 0 bases; nucleotides not matched to a gene: 9. DNA of the CDR3: TGCAGCGTTGAAGGCACTTCGGGGACAGGGGGTAGCACAGATACGCAGTATTTT. It is translated as CSVEGTSGTGGSTDTQYF.

This clonotype was observed a few times. This chain joins TRBV12-3 or TRBV12-4 and TRBJ2-6, with TRBD1 matching over 10 bases. The CDR3 totals 18 residues. V shed 6 bases and J 1 base; nucleotides not matched to a gene: 9. The CDR3 DNA reads TGTGCCAGCAGAGACCGGGACAGGGGAGGTTCTGGGGCCAACGTCCTGACTTTC. It yields the protein CASRDRDRGGSGANVLTF.

This clonotype appeared a few times. V and J are TRBV4-1 and TRBJ2-7; D remains unclear. The CDR3 is made up of 15 amino acids. Trimming left V 0 bases short and J 9 bases short, with 18 bases between. The germline CDR1 and CDR2 sequences are MGHRA and YSYEKL. Here the CDR3 reads CASSQDPGPGVGQYF. The CDR3 DNA sequence: TGCGCCAGCAGCCAAGATCCGGGCCCGGGTGTGGGGCAGTACTTC.

This clonotype counts as medium-sized (0.01 to 0.1%). This sequence joins TRBV7-2 and TRBJ1-5; tentatively, D is TRBD1 (5 bases). The germline V and J ends were trimmed by 4 bases and 9 bases, with 10 bases remaining between them. The CDR3 has 12 amino acids. Germline values: CDR1 SGHTA, CDR2 FQGNSA. As DNA, the CDR3 is TGTGCCAGCAGCTGGGGGGGGGGGCCCCAGCATTTT. As protein: CASSWGGGPQHF.

This clonotype has a handful of counts. This chain uses TRBV7-2 with TRBJ1-4; D unresolved. The V gene's germline CDR1 is SGHTA and CDR2 FQGNSA. CDR3 length: 17 amino acids. V gave up 6 bases and J gave up 7 bases, with 24 bases separating them. The CDR3 sequence is CASRRGVGSERREKLFF. The CDR3 DNA sequence: TGTGCCAGCAGGCGCGGGGTAGGGTCGGAGAGGCGTGAAAAACTGTTTTTT.

This clonotype was detected only a few times. The chain carries TRBV9 and TRBJ2-3; D gene ambiguous. Trimming removed 0 bases from V and 6 bases from J, with 8 bases in between. Germline assignment: CDR1 SGDLS and CDR2 YYNGEE. The CDR3 runs to 13 residues. CDR3 protein: CASSVGFEDTQYF. For the CDR3, the DNA is TGTGCCAGCAGCGTAGGCTTTGAGGATACGCAGTATTTT.

This chain links TRBV28 with TRBJ2-3; 7 bases agree with TRBD2. The junction had 11 bases not matched to a gene; V was cut back by 7 bases and J by 1 base. Germline V gene data show CDR1 as MDHEN and CDR2 as SYDVKM. The CDR3 sequence is 16 residues long. CDR3: CASNPQWEGGTDTQYF. In nucleotides, the CDR3 is TGTGCCAGCAACCCTCAGTGGGAGGGAGGCACAGATACGCAGTATTTT. Full variable domain (remainder filled in from reference TRBV28 and TRBJ2-3): DVKVTQSSRYLVKRTGEKVFLECVQDMDHENMFWYRQDPGLGLRLIYFSYDVKMKEKGDIPEGYSVSREKKERFSLILESASTNQTSMYLCASNPQWEGGTDTQYFGPGTRLTVL.